A single sample gave rise to the 12 T cell receptor beta chains below, sequenced in a study of type 1 regulatory T cells. TCRdb passed the reads through MiXCR, listing each CDR3 protein once. The data show more than 50,000 distinct CDR3 sequences, approximately 60% seen once. No antigens are known for them. Sequenced: cultured non-Tr1 T cells, either the whole culture or a sorted T cell fraction (not recorded which). The receptor source for this set is a human donor in good health.

The chain joins TRBV19 to TRBJ2-3, with 8 bases lining up with TRBD2. The J segment lost 1 base and the V segment lost 6 bases, leaving 3 bases of the junction unmatched. CDR1 is LNHDA, CDR2 SQIVND, per germline (reference sequence). This CDR3 has 14 residues. CDR3 loop: CASRMTSGTDTQYF. CDR3 sequence (DNA): TGTGCCAGTAGGATGACTAGCGGCACAGATACGCAGTATTTT.

This chain joins TRBV20-1 and TRBJ2-7; 15 nucleotides match TRBD2. Trimming took 6 bases from V and 5 from J; bases not matched to a gene: 11. The germline CDR1 and CDR2 sequences are DFQATT and SNEGSKA (reference sequence). This CDR3 has 16 residues. Here the CDR3 reads CSASRGTSGRLDEQYF. For the CDR3, the DNA is TGCAGTGCCTCTCGAGGGACTAGCGGGAGGTTGGACGAGCAGTACTTC.

The V call is TRBV20-1, the J call TRBJ2-7, with 7 bases aligning to TRBD2. The CDR3 loop spans 15 amino acids. Trimming cost V 3 bases and J 5 bases; bases outside gene matches: 13. Germline V gene lookup returns CDR1 DFQATT and CDR2 SNEGSKA (reference sequence). The CDR3 sequence: CSASGVGAGANEQYF. The CDR3, as DNA: TGCAGTGCTAGTGGGGTTGGGGCGGGAGCAAACGAGCAGTACTTC.

V is TRBV5-1 and J is TRBJ2-7; a possible D gene is TRBD2 (7 bases). Germline CDR1 SGHRS, CDR2 YFSETQ. V was pared by 4 bases and J by 2 bases, with 34 bases between. The CDR3 length is 21 residues. CDR3: CASSPRGGQSVVLADAYEQYF. CDR3 nucleotide sequence: TGCGCCAGCAGCCCCCGAGGCGGACAGAGTGTTGTCCTAGCGGACGCCTACGAGCAGTACTTC.

This clonotype has a count of ten or more. The V call is TRBV24-1, the J call TRBJ2-2; unclear D gene. The CDR3 has 14 residues. From germline, CDR1 is KGHDR and CDR2 SFDVKD. Trimming shortened V by 5 bases and J by 7 bases, and 13 bases separated the two germline ends. CDR3: CATSGSGPGGELFF. In DNA, the CDR3 is TGTGCCACCAGTGGGTCAGGACCGGGCGGGGAGCTGTTTTTT.

The chain links TRBV20-1 to TRBJ2-3; no firm D call. The germline V and J ends were trimmed by 3 bases and 4 bases, with 11 bases remaining between them. This CDR3 has 13 amino acids. In germline, CDR1 is DFQATT, CDR2 SNEGSKA (reference sequence). The CDR3 is CSASSRTPDTQYF. The CDR3 DNA is TGCAGTGCTAGTTCCAGAACCCCAGATACGCAGTATTTT.

This chain connects TRBV5-6 to TRBJ1-2; 8 positions agree with TRBD1. Germline trimming cut 1 base from V and 2 bases from J; bases unmatched to any gene: 1. Looked up from germline, CDR1 is SGHDT and CDR2 is YYEEEE. This CDR3 has 14 amino acids. This chain's CDR3 is CASSLWDRNYGYTF. CDR3 DNA sequence: TGTGCCAGCAGCTTGTGGGACAGGAACTATGGCTACACCTTC. The full variable domain, in which reference TRBV5-6 and TRBJ1-2 provide the parts outside the CDR3, is DAGVTQSPTHLIKTRGQQVTLRCSPKSGHDTVSWYQQALGQGPQFIFQYYEEEERQRGNFPDRFSGHQFPNYSSELNVNALLLGDSALYLCASSLWDRNYGYTFGSGTRLTVV.

This clonotype came up many times. The chain has TRBV4-1 and TRBJ2-7, with 7 bases that match TRBD2. The V and J ends lost 0 bases and 3 bases, in that order; junction bases with no gene match: 8. The V gene's germline CDR1 is MGHRA and CDR2 YSYEKL. This CDR3 is 16 amino acids long. The CDR3: CASSQDQTSRYYEQYF. In nucleotides, the CDR3 is TGCGCCAGCAGCCAAGATCAGACTAGCAGATACTACGAGCAGTACTTC.

The CDR3 DNA reads as TGTGCCAGCAGTGGACTAACGGGAATCACCGGGGAGCTGTTTTTT. It translates to CASSGLTGITGELFF. V and J are TRBV6-6 and TRBJ2-2; a weak D match, TRBD2 (6 bases). CDR3 length equals 15 residues. Trimming removed 5 bases from V and 4 bases from J, with 14 bases in between. The germline CDR1 and CDR2 sequences are MNHNY and SVGAGI (reference sequence).

A single count supports this clonotype. This chain uses TRBV29-1 with TRBJ2-2, with D possibly matching TRBD1 (5 bases). This CDR3 has 16 residues. Germline V gene lookup returns CDR1 SQVTM and CDR2 ANQGSEA. Trimming left V 3 bases short and J 0 bases short, with 14 bases between. CDR3 region: CSVDLGQGANTGELFF. In DNA form, the CDR3 reads TGCAGCGTTGATTTAGGTCAGGGCGCGAACACCGGGGAGCTGTTTTTT.

This clonotype is deemed medium-sized. This chain's CDR3 is CSVDRGSSTDEQYF. CDR3 coding DNA: TGCAGCGTTGATCGGGGGAGTTCAACTGACGAGCAGTACTTC. The V and J genes are TRBV29-1 and TRBJ2-7, with D perhaps TRBD2 (6 bases). Trimming took 3 bases from V and 5 from J, leaving 17 bases between them. This CDR3 is built from 14 residues. Germline CDR1 and CDR2: SQVTM and ANQGSEA.

This clonotype was counted between two and nine times. The rearrangement links TRBV18 to TRBJ2-2; 7 positions agree with TRBD1. V shed 3 bases and J 3 bases; nucleotides not matched to a gene: 7. Germline V gene sequence: CDR1 KGHSH, CDR2 LQKENI. This CDR3 has 16 amino acids. Here the CDR3 reads CASSPTEGAYTGELFF. CDR3 coding DNA: TGTGCCAGCTCACCCACTGAGGGGGCCTACACCGGGGAGCTGTTTTTT. Drawing the rest from reference TRBV18 and TRBJ2-2, the complete variable domain is NAGVMQNPRHLVRRRGQEARLRCSPMKGHSHVYWYRQLPEEGLKFMVYLQKENIIDESGMPKERFSAEFPKEGPSILRIQQVVRGDSAAYFCASSPTEGAYTGELFFGEGSRLTVL.